This entry lists 31 T cell receptor beta chains sequenced from one sample in a study of T cells after yellow fever vaccination. TCRdb reprocessed the 5' RACE reads with MiXCR, giving one entry per CDR3 protein. Among some 320,000 distinct CDR3 sequences, 4.1% were seen once, and the ten largest hold roughly 25%. The sample was PBMCs, taken 5 days after the yellow fever booster vaccination. All receptors derive from a man aged 18 to 29 who received the YFV17D yellow fever vaccine.

The V gene is TRBV20-1, the J gene TRBJ2-5, with 10 bases that match TRBD1. V shed 6 bases and J 4 bases; nucleotides not matched to a gene: 8. In germline, CDR1 is DFQATT, CDR2 SNEGSKA (reference sequence). The CDR3 has 14 residues. As DNA, the CDR3 is TGCAGTGCAAGGACAGGGGGAGATGGAGAGACCCAGTACTTC. It codes for CSARTGGDGETQYF.

This clonotype was seen more than once but under ten times. The chain joins TRBV12-3 or TRBV12-4 to TRBJ2-2, with 8 bases that match TRBD2. This CDR3 spans 15 amino acids. V gave up 4 bases and J gave up 5 bases; unmatched junction bases: 6. CDR3 nucleotide sequence: TGTGCCAGCAGTTCTCCGGGAGGGTGGACCGGGGAGCTGTTTTTT. Translating it yields CASSSPGGWTGELFF.

This clonotype turned up a few times. V is TRBV4-1 and J is TRBJ2-1; D not certain. In germline, CDR1 is MGHRA, CDR2 YSYEKL. Trimming cost V 3 bases and J 0 bases, with 9 bases left between them. The CDR3 loop spans 15 amino acids. The chain's CDR3 is CASSHTTSSYNEQFF. The CDR3 DNA sequence: TGCGCCAGCAGCCATACCACGAGCTCCTACAATGAGCAGTTCTTC.

Regarding this clonotype: A read error may be the cause here, since a much bigger clone is one base away. V and J are TRBV5-4 and TRBJ1-6, with no clear D. CDR1 SGHNT and CDR2 YYREEE come from the germline V gene (reference sequence). CDR3 length: 15 residues. The CDR3 loop is CASSLERKHKSPLHF. The CDR3 coding sequence is TGTGCCAGCAGCTTGGAGAGGAAACATAAGTCACCCCTCCACTTT.

This chain connects TRBV12-3 or TRBV12-4 to TRBJ2-1; 8 bases are a match to TRBD2. J was trimmed by 7 bases and V by 2 bases; bases with no gene match: 7. The CDR3 extends over 15 amino acids. The CDR3 spells CASSLMGGGQNEQFF. CDR3 DNA sequence: TGTGCCAGCAGTTTAATGGGCGGGGGGCAGAATGAGCAGTTCTTC.

The rearrangement links TRBV5-1 to TRBJ1-2, with 12 bases matching TRBD1. V was clipped by 4 bases and J by 6 bases; unmatched bases: 22. This CDR3 comprises 20 residues. Germline V gene data show CDR1 as SGHRS and CDR2 as YFSETQ. DNA of the CDR3: TGCGCCAGCAGCCGACCAAAACTCCGGGACAGGGGGCATGGTAGTAATGGCTACACCTTC. Translated, it gives CASSRPKLRDRGHGSNGYTF.

This clonotype was found a few times. The chain links TRBV20-1 to TRBJ2-1; 7 positions agree with TRBD1. With 0 bases clipped from V and 9 bases from J, the junction kept 8 bases outside the gene matches. CDR1 and CDR2 from the germline V gene are DFQATT and SNEGSKA (reference sequence). The CDR3 consists of 14 residues. CDR3 residues: CSARDPWTGTEQFF. CDR3 bases: TGCAGTGCTAGAGATCCGTGGACAGGCACTGAGCAGTTCTTC.

This clonotype was observed a few times. The chain recombines TRBV6-5 with TRBJ2-5; perhaps TRBD1 as D (5 bases). This CDR3 is built from 13 residues. V was pared by 6 bases and J by 7 bases, with 15 bases between. Per the germline V gene, CDR1 is MNHEY and CDR2 is SVGAGI. The DNA for the CDR3 is TGTGCCAGCAGAGGGGCAGGGAAGCGGACCCAGTACTTC. Amino acids: CASRGAGKRTQYF.

The CDR3 coding sequence is TGCAGCGTCGAGGGGACAGACCGTAGCACAGATACGCAGTATTTT. It yields the protein CSVEGTDRSTDTQYF. The chain is built from TRBV29-1 and TRBJ2-3; 7 bases agree with TRBD1. V dropped 6 bases and J dropped 0; count of bases not matched to a gene: 9. The CDR3 runs 15 residues. Germline V gene lookup returns CDR1 SQVTM and CDR2 ANQGSEA.

This clonotype has ten or more counts. V is TRBV4-2 and J is TRBJ2-4; weak D call: TRBD1 (5 bases). Trimming cost V 2 bases and J 5 bases, with 10 bases left between them. This CDR3 has 14 residues. CDR1 LGHNA and CDR2 YNFKEQ come from the germline V gene. CDR3: CASSQRGSENIQYF. In nucleotides, the CDR3 is TGTGCCAGCAGCCAAAGGGGTTCGGAAAACATTCAGTACTTC.

The chain combines TRBV7-9 with TRBJ2-3; 10 bases agree with TRBD1. Germline CDR1 SEHNR, CDR2 FQNEAQ (reference sequence). This CDR3 has 15 residues. The V and J ends lost 4 bases and 6 bases, in that order; junction bases with no gene match: 7. DNA for the CDR3: TGTGCCAGCAGCTCGACAGGGGGCGAATGGGATACGCAGTATTTT. Translation gives CASSSTGGEWDTQYF.

In its sample, this clonotype was seen many times. The CDR3 region has the DNA TGCGCCAGCAGCTCCCTGGACAGATCCTATGGCTACACCTTC. Translating it yields CASSSLDRSYGYTF. The chain couples TRBV5-1 to TRBJ1-2; D might be TRBD1 (6 bases). V was clipped by 3 bases and J by 4 bases, with 13 bases between them. The CDR3 is 14 residues long. Germline V gene sequence: CDR1 SGHRS, CDR2 YFSETQ.

Ten or more counts support this clonotype. The J gene is TRBJ2-5, the V gene TRBV6-5; tentatively, D is TRBD1 (7 bases). V dropped 6 bases and J dropped 5 bases, with 13 bases sitting between them. The V gene's germline CDR1 is MNHEY and CDR2 SVGAGI. CDR3 length: 13 amino acids. In nucleotides, the CDR3 is TGTGCCAGCAGGCCAGGGGGGCGTGAGACCCAGTACTTC. It yields the protein CASRPGGRETQYF.

The V gene is TRBV20-1, the J gene TRBJ1-2; 8 nucleotides agree with TRBD1. After removal of 3 bases from V and 4 bases from J, the junction contained 7 bases not matched to a gene. The CDR3 length is 14 residues. The germline CDR1 and CDR2 sequences are DFQATT and SNEGSKA (reference sequence). The CDR3 reads CSARQGAGIYGYTF. The CDR3 DNA is TGCAGTGCTAGGCAGGGGGCGGGTATCTATGGCTACACCTTC.

Remarks on this clonotype: A read error may account for a junction end that differs from germline. This chain connects TRBV29-1 to TRBJ2-2, with D tentatively TRBD1 or TRBD2 (5 bases each). Per the germline V gene, CDR1 is SQVTM and CDR2 is ANQGSEA. This CDR3 has 13 residues. This CDR3 reads CSVEDRVTGEMFF. The CDR3 nucleotides are TGCAGCGTTGAAGACAGGGTTACCGGGGAGATGTTTTTT.

This clonotype turned up a few times. This chain links TRBV20-1 with TRBJ1-2, with 11 bases fitting TRBD1. The V gene end was trimmed by 4 bases and the J gene end by 8 bases; junction bases not matched to a gene: 3. Germline CDR1 is DFQATT and CDR2 is SNEGSKA (reference sequence). The CDR3 contains 12 residues. The CDR3 DNA reads TGCAGTGCTACGGGACAGGGGGAAGGCTACACCTTC. It encodes CSATGQGEGYTF.

This clonotype was detected only a few times. The chain is built from TRBV4-1 and TRBJ1-2; weak D call: TRBD1 (6 bases). Trimming left V 1 base short and J 7 bases short, with 19 bases between. This CDR3 region has 16 residues. Germline assignment: CDR1 MGHRA and CDR2 YSYEKL. CDR3: CASSQVFEQGRSGYTF. The CDR3 DNA sequence: TGCGCCAGCAGCCAAGTTTTCGAACAGGGAAGGAGTGGCTACACCTTC.

This clonotype was counted between two and nine times. CDR3 in DNA: TGTGCCAGCAGTCCCCTGAGCCAGGGGAACACCGGGGAGCTGTTTTTT. Encoded protein: CASSPLSQGNTGELFF. This rearrangement joins TRBV5-6 to TRBJ2-2, with a possible D match to TRBD1 (5 bases). Per germline, CDR1 SGHDT and CDR2 YYEEEE. Trimming removed 5 bases from V and 1 base from J, with 15 bases in between. The CDR3 is 16 amino acids.

This clonotype has only a few counts. The chain carries TRBV20-1 and TRBJ1-6; 7 bases align to TRBD1. The trim removed 0 bases at V and 1 base at J, leaving 12 bases unmatched. The CDR3 is 19 amino acids. Per the germline V gene, CDR1 is DFQATT and CDR2 is SNEGSKA (reference sequence). CDR3 loop: CSARELERQGGSYNSPLHF. The CDR3 DNA follows: TGCAGTGCTAGAGAATTGGAACGGCAGGGGGGTTCCTATAATTCACCCCTCCACTTT.

The chain combines TRBV18 with TRBJ1-3; tentatively, D is TRBD1 (5 bases). Germline V gene sequence: CDR1 KGHSH, CDR2 LQKENI. The ends were cut back, 2 bases at V and 0 bases at J, with 8 bases in the middle. This CDR3 has 15 amino acids. The CDR3 sequence is CASSPSRDSGNTIYF. The CDR3 DNA reads as TGTGCCAGCTCACCAAGCAGGGACTCTGGAAACACCATATATTTT.

V gene TRBV5-1 combines with J gene TRBJ2-7; tentatively, D is TRBD1 (5 bases). The V end lost 4 bases, the J end lost 6 bases, and 17 bases lay between the germline ends. The CDR3 loop spans 14 amino acids. Looked up from germline, CDR1 is SGHRS and CDR2 is YFSETQ. The CDR3 spells CASSQTYRTTEQYV. DNA for the CDR3: TGCGCCAGCAGCCAAACCTACAGGACAACCGAGCAGTACGTC.

This clonotype came up many times. The J gene is TRBJ2-6, the V gene TRBV7-3; D is perhaps TRBD2 (5 bases). The CDR3 runs to 15 residues. Germline CDR1 reads SGHTA; CDR2 reads FQGTGA. V lost 3 bases and J lost 0, with 6 bases in between. The chain's CDR3 is CASSFRDSGANVLTF. DNA for the CDR3: TGTGCCAGCAGCTTCCGGGACTCTGGGGCCAACGTCCTGACTTTC.

This rearrangement joins TRBV12-3 or TRBV12-4 to TRBJ1-4; D might be TRBD1 (5 bases). The CDR3 extends over 13 amino acids. Trimming left V 8 bases short and J 8 bases short, with 15 bases between. CDR3 DNA: TGTGCCAGCTGTGGGACGGATGGAGAAAAACTGTTTTTT. Protein product: CASCGTDGEKLFF.

This clonotype was counted many times. The chain carries TRBV9 and TRBJ2-7, with D unclear. CDR1 and CDR2 from the germline V gene are SGDLS and YYNGEE. The CDR3 extends over 14 amino acids. The V gene lost 0 bases and the J gene lost 6 bases, with 13 bases spanning the gap. For the CDR3, the DNA is TGTGCCAGCAGCGTAGCCCCCGTGGGGTCCGAGCAGTACTTC. This sequence encodes CASSVAPVGSEQYF.

This clonotype was observed many times. The rearrangement joins TRBV5-1 to TRBJ2-1; possibly TRBD1 for D (6 bases). V lost 1 base and J lost 0, with 14 bases in between. The germline V gene encodes CDR1 SGHRS and CDR2 YFSETQ. The CDR3 totals 17 residues. The CDR3 here is CASSLLSGQSSYNEQFF. CDR3 nucleotide sequence: TGCGCCAGCAGCTTGCTATCTGGACAGAGCTCCTACAATGAGCAGTTCTTC.

The chain couples TRBV3-1 to TRBJ1-1; no definite D call. V lost 4 bases and J 6 bases, leaving 12 bases between the germline ends. Per germline, CDR1 LGHDT and CDR2 YNNKEL (reference sequence). This CDR3 contains 13 residues. CDR3 loop: CASSPGLGSEAFF. CDR3 in DNA: TGTGCCAGCAGCCCCGGACTTGGCTCTGAAGCTTTCTTT.

This clonotype was seen repeatedly, ten times or more. V and J are TRBV5-1 and TRBJ2-1; maybe TRBD2 (6 bases). Germline CDR1 is SGHRS and CDR2 is YFSETQ. The CDR3 has 15 residues. The V and J ends lost 3 bases and 5 bases respectively, with 15 bases between them. CDR3 DNA: TGCGCCAGCAGCTCACTCACCACTAGCAACAATGAGCAGTTCTTC. It translates to CASSSLTTSNNEQFF.

The V gene is TRBV6-5, the J gene TRBJ1-2, with D hard to call. Looked up from germline, CDR1 is MNHEY and CDR2 is SVGAGI. The CDR3 runs 15 residues. Trimming took off 6 bases at V and 5 bases at J, with 19 bases between the two ends. CDR3 amino acids: CASSRTPPPFYGYTF. CDR3 nucleotide sequence: TGTGCCAGCAGCCGGACCCCACCGCCTTTTTATGGCTACACCTTC.

This clonotype was counted ten times or more. J is TRBJ1-1 and V is TRBV29-1; D uncertain. The V gene's germline CDR1 is SQVTM and CDR2 ANQGSEA. Trimming left V 8 bases short and J 4 bases short, with 17 bases between. CDR3 size: 13 residues. CDR3 protein: CSSRRGKFTEAFF. CDR3 DNA sequence: TGCAGCTCTCGCAGAGGGAAGTTCACTGAAGCTTTCTTT.

The chain employs TRBV3-1 and TRBJ1-4, with TRBD1 matching 8 bases. The germline gives CDR1 LGHDT, CDR2 YNNKEL (reference sequence). The CDR3 contains 15 residues. With V trimmed by 1 base and J by 5 bases, 3 bases remained unmatched. DNA of the CDR3: TGTGCCAGCAGCCAAGGCACAGGGGGGAATGAAAAACTGTTTTTT. It codes for CASSQGTGGNEKLFF.

This clonotype has more than one count but fewer than ten. The chain uses TRBV20-1 and TRBJ2-1, with 7 bases fitting TRBD2. This CDR3 is built from 15 residues. Germline values: CDR1 DFQATT, CDR2 SNEGSKA (reference sequence). With 0 bases clipped from V and 6 bases from J, the junction kept 8 bases outside the gene matches. In nucleotides, the CDR3 is TGCAGTGCTAGAGATCCGGGGGGTTGGGGCAATGAGCAGTTCTTC. The encoded protein is CSARDPGGWGNEQFF.